The 24 T cell receptor beta chains reported below all come from one sample, sequenced in a study of cytomegalovirus exposure and HLA in healthy donors. Produced via immunoSEQ multiplex PCR; TCRdb's table is partial and in-frame only. The sample carries approximately 270,000 clones, about 90% recorded once. The sample was PBMCs. The receptor source for this set is a young man in good health and CMV-seropositive.

The V call is TRBV10-3, the J call TRBJ2-7; D ambiguous. The CDR3 spans 12 residues. V gave up 4 bases and J gave up 3 bases, with 7 bases separating them. CDR1 is ENHRY and CDR2 is SYGVKD in the germline V gene. The CDR3 region has the DNA TGTGCCATCAGTGTGGCAGACTACGAGCAGTACTTC. Translating gives CAISVADYEQYF.

The rearrangement joins TRBV7-8 to TRBJ1-1; tentative D call: TRBD1 (6 bases). The CDR3 is 13 amino acids. The germline V and J ends were trimmed by 2 bases and 10 bases, with 14 bases remaining between them. Germline V gene sequence: CDR1 SGHVS, CDR2 FQNEAQ. The CDR3 reads CASSLNREVGAFF. The CDR3 coding sequence is TGTGCCAGCAGCTTAAACAGGGAAGTCGGAGCTTTCTTT.

V and J are TRBV30 and TRBJ1-1, with TRBD1 identical over 8 bases. V shed 7 bases, J shed 1 base, and the junction held 5 bases outside the gene matches. CDR1 and CDR2 from the germline V gene are GTSNPN and SVGIG (reference sequence). The CDR3 loop spans 13 amino acids. CDR3 in amino acids: CALNRGRNTEAFF. CDR3 nucleotide sequence: TGTGCCTTAAACAGGGGGAGGAACACTGAAGCTTTCTTT.

The rearrangement uses TRBV10-3 and TRBJ2-7; maybe TRBD1 (5 bases). Germline V gene sequence: CDR1 ENHRY, CDR2 SYGVKD. Trimming took 3 bases from V and 3 from J, leaving 9 bases between them. This CDR3 spans 13 amino acids. The CDR3 DNA is TGTGCCATCAGTGATTGGCAGGGCTACGAGCAGTACTTC. This sequence encodes CAISDWQGYEQYF.

The chain is built from TRBV11-2 and TRBJ1-1; possibly TRBD1 for D (5 bases). CDR1 is SGHAT and CDR2 is FQNNGV in the germline V gene. Trimming removed 5 bases from V and 0 bases from J, with 13 bases in between. The CDR3 loop spans 15 amino acids. CDR3 nucleotide sequence: TGTGCCAGCAGCACACTCGCAGGGATGAACACTGAAGCTTTCTTT. The encoded protein is CASSTLAGMNTEAFF.

The rearrangement uses TRBV6-5 and TRBJ2-2, with a weak D call TRBD2 (7 bases). The germline V gene has CDR1 MNHEY and CDR2 SVGAGI. V was pared by 4 bases and J by 7 bases, with 13 bases between. The CDR3 has 14 amino acids. DNA for the CDR3: TGTGCCAGCAGTTCGTCGCGGGGGCACGGGGAGCTGTTTTTT. Translating it yields CASSSSRGHGELFF.

This clone was counted a single time. This chain uses TRBV9 with TRBJ2-2, with 8 bases fitting TRBD1. Trimming took 3 bases from V and 3 from J; bases not matched to a gene: 1. Germline V gene lookup returns CDR1 SGDLS and CDR2 YYNGEE. The CDR3 contains 14 residues. CDR3 residues: CASSGQGYTGELFF. CDR3 bases: TGTGCCAGCAGCGGACAGGGGTACACCGGGGAGCTGTTTTTT. The variable domain in full, with the rest retrieved from reference TRBV9 and TRBJ2-2, is DSGVTQTPKHLITATGQRVTLRCSPRSGDLSVYWYQQSLDQGLQFLIQYYNGEERAKGNILERFSAQQFPDLHSELNLSSLELGDSALYFCASSGQGYTGELFFGEGSRLTVL.

This clone was seen a few times. The rearrangement uses TRBV19 and TRBJ1-5; a possible D gene is TRBD1 (6 bases). The V gene's germline CDR1 is LNHDA and CDR2 SQIVND (reference sequence). V was trimmed by 6 bases and J by 5 bases, leaving 11 bases between them. The CDR3 consists of 13 residues. The CDR3 loop reads CASSGQLYQPQHF. As DNA, the CDR3 is TGTGCCAGTAGCGGACAGCTTTATCAGCCCCAGCATTTT.

The genes are TRBV19 and TRBJ1-5; D perhaps matches TRBD1 (5 bases). V lost 5 bases and J 1 base, leaving 15 bases between the germline ends. The CDR3 extends over 16 amino acids. Germline-derived CDR1 and CDR2 are LNHDA and SQIVND (reference sequence). The DNA for the CDR3 is TGTGCCAGTAGTCTAACCGGGACGTTAAGCAATCAGCCCCAGCATTTT. It is translated as CASSLTGTLSNQPQHF.

The chain employs TRBV6-1 and TRBJ2-7, with D possibly TRBD1 on 6 matching bases. Germline V gene sequence: CDR1 MNHNS, CDR2 SASEGT. The CDR3 contains 11 residues. The V and J ends lost 8 bases and 6 bases respectively, with 11 bases between them. CDR3 residues: CASGGHSEQYF. In DNA form, the CDR3 reads TGTGCCAGCGGGGGCCACTCCGAGCAGTACTTC.

The V and J genes are TRBV7-2 and TRBJ2-7; 11 positions match TRBD2. The CDR3 totals 17 residues. V lost 0 bases to trimming and J lost 2 bases; unmatched junction nucleotides: 6. Germline CDR1 reads SGHTA; CDR2 reads FQGNSA. CDR3 in DNA: TGTGCCAGCAGCTTAGCGGGGACTAGCGGTTCTCCCTACGAGCAGTACTTC. Translation: CASSLAGTSGSPYEQYF.

This clone was picked up one time. The chain links TRBV5-1 to TRBJ1-1, with a weak D call TRBD1 (6 bases). The germline V and J ends were trimmed by 2 bases and 5 bases, with 13 bases remaining between them. The germline V gene has CDR1 SGHRS and CDR2 YFSETQ. The CDR3 is 14 amino acids. The CDR3 loop reads CASSLIQGGTEAFF. CDR3 bases: TGCGCCAGCAGCTTAATACAGGGAGGGACTGAAGCTTTCTTT.

CDR3 in DNA: TGTGCCAGCCGCACGGGACTAGCGGGGGAGCAGTACTTC. This gives the protein CASRTGLAGEQYF. The chain is built from TRBV27 and TRBJ2-7; 13 nucleotides line up with TRBD2. Per the germline V gene, CDR1 is MNHEY and CDR2 is SMNVEV (reference sequence). The junction had 5 bases not matched to a gene; V was cut back by 8 bases and J by 7 bases. CDR3 size: 13 residues.

This chain links TRBV7-6 with TRBJ2-5; tentatively, D is TRBD1 (6 bases). CDR1 and CDR2 from the germline V gene are SGHVS and FNYEAQ. V lost 4 bases, J lost 5 bases, and 11 bases lay in between. This CDR3 is 13 amino acids long. DNA for the CDR3: TGTGCCAGCAGCTACAGGGTACGGGAGACCCAGTACTTC. It translates to CASSYRVRETQYF.

In this sample, this clone turned up once. This chain joins TRBV6-6 and TRBJ2-3; maybe TRBD1 (6 bases). Trimming left V 8 bases short and J 6 bases short, with 18 bases between. The CDR3 runs to 14 residues. Germline V lookup: CDR1 MNHNY, CDR2 SVGAGI (reference sequence). The chain's CDR3 is CASRRGGTFDTQYF. The CDR3, as DNA: TGTGCCAGCCGCCGAGGGGGTACGTTCGATACGCAGTATTTT.

The gene calls are TRBV4-3 and TRBJ2-3; D is ambiguous. Deletions cut 3 bases from V and 6 bases from J, with 16 bases between. The germline CDR1 and CDR2 sequences are LGHNA and YSLEER. This CDR3 has 15 amino acids. CDR3 loop: CASSQEDAGWDTQYF. In nucleotides, the CDR3 is TGCGCCAGCAGCCAGGAAGACGCAGGATGGGATACGCAGTATTTT.

As to this clone: A junction boundary mismatches the germline segment, possibly from a read error. The V call is TRBV2, the J call TRBJ1-5; TRBD1 might be the D (6 bases). The CDR3 has 16 amino acids. Germline assignment: CDR1 SNHLY and CDR2 FYNNEI. CDR3 DNA sequence: TGTGCCAGCAGCCCGCTCGGCAGCGGGGGCCTCAGCCCCGTGGATTTT. It translates to CASSPLGSGGLSPVDF.

V gene TRBV27 combines with J gene TRBJ2-6; tentatively, D is TRBD1 or TRBD2 (6 bases each). The V gene lost 5 bases and the J gene lost 1 base, with 24 bases spanning the gap. The CDR3 extends over 20 amino acids. From germline, CDR1 is MNHEY and CDR2 SMNVEV (reference sequence). CDR3 DNA sequence: TGTGCCAGCAGTCCTTACTCGAGGGGGGTACCACCTTCTGGGGCCAACGTCCTGACTTTC. Its protein product is CASSPYSRGVPPSGANVLTF.

The V gene is TRBV2, the J gene TRBJ1-1; no firm D call. The CDR3 is 14 residues long. Between the trimmed V and J ends, which lost 9 bases and 0 bases, there was a span of 14 bases. The germline CDR1 and CDR2 sequences are SNHLY and FYNNEI. CDR3 sequence: CASIGSWMNTEAFF. The CDR3 coding sequence is TGTGCCAGTATAGGGAGTTGGATGAACACTGAAGCTTTCTTT.

This clone has only one observation. The rearrangement uses TRBV6-6 and TRBJ1-5; D perhaps matches TRBD1 (5 bases). Germline V gives CDR1 MNHNY, CDR2 SVGAGI (reference sequence). CDR3 size: 14 residues. V gave up 5 bases and J gave up 4 bases, with 12 bases separating them. The CDR3 coding sequence is TGTGCCAGCAGTCCCGCGGGGGTAAATCAGCCCCAGCATTTT. Amino acid sequence: CASSPAGVNQPQHF.

This chain links TRBV20-1 with TRBJ1-2; no reliable D call. Germline V gene sequence: CDR1 DFQATT, CDR2 SNEGSKA (reference sequence). The V end lost 0 bases, the J end lost 11 bases, and 10 bases lay between the germline ends. The length of the CDR3 is 11 residues. The CDR3 sequence: CSARDTMRYTF. DNA for the CDR3: TGCAGTGCTAGAGATACCATGCGGTACACCTTC.

This clone was observed a single time. The rearrangement uses TRBV19 and TRBJ1-1; 7 bases fit TRBD1. The CDR3 runs to 15 residues. The germline CDR1 and CDR2 sequences are LNHDA and SQIVND (reference sequence). Trimming cost V 5 bases and J 4 bases; bases outside gene matches: 10. The CDR3 protein is CASSGDRATGTEAFF. The CDR3 nucleotides are TGTGCCAGTAGTGGCGACAGGGCAACGGGCACTGAAGCTTTCTTT.

This rearrangement joins TRBV7-8 to TRBJ1-3; D remains unclear. CDR1 is SGHVS, CDR2 FQNEAQ, per germline. Trimming took off 10 bases at V and 3 bases at J, with 19 bases between the two ends. This CDR3 comprises 15 residues. The CDR3 region is CATRTGRGVGNTIYF. The DNA for the CDR3 is TGTGCCACCAGAACCGGACGTGGGGTTGGAAACACCATATATTTT.

As to this clone: The sample holds other DNA sequences that translate to the same CDR3. This chain connects TRBV19 to TRBJ2-6, with D unclear. CDR3 length equals 14 residues. Trimming took off 3 bases at V and 1 base at J, with 4 bases between the two ends. In germline, CDR1 is LNHDA, CDR2 SQIVND (reference sequence). The CDR3 reads CASSIGSGANVLTF. In DNA, the CDR3 is TGTGCCAGTAGTATTGGGTCTGGGGCCAACGTCCTGACTTTC.